This is a list of T cell receptor beta chains from one sample in a study of cytomegalovirus exposure and HLA in healthy donors. TCRdb's table, derived via immunoSEQ multiplex PCR, lists solely in-frame clones and lacks some. Counted here are about 150,000 clones, 65% to 90% occurring once; the ten biggest clones make up under 2%. The specimen was PBMCs. Source of these receptors: a woman aged 18-29 years in good health and CMV-seronegative. Each CDR3 is given with its conserved first and last residue. The D gene is left open where the match is weak. A clone size is listed for some rows: how often the clone was seen (once, few, many), or a class if it is expanded.

-	TRBV18	-	TRBJ2-7	CASSPATGAKYEQYF	TGTGCCAGCTCACCAGCGACGGGAGCTAAGTACGAGCAGTACTTC
TRBD1	TRBV5-1	-	TRBJ2-1	CASSSKGGDRGSDEQFF	TGCGCCAGCAGCTCTAAAGGGGGGGACAGGGGGTCGGATGAGCAGTTCTTC
-	TRBV5-1	-	TRBJ1-1	CASSSPLGGVGEAFF	TGCGCCAGCAGCTCGCCACTAGGGGGAGTCGGTGAGGCTTTCTTT
-	TRBV30	-	TRBJ2-3	CAWSEGVTDTQYF	TGTGCCTGGAGTGAAGGGGTCACAGATACGCAGTATTTT
-	TRBV6-6	-	TRBJ2-3	CASSYSKGTDTQYF	TGTGCCAGCAGTTACTCGAAGGGGACAGATACGCAGTATTTT
TRBD1	TRBV5-1	few	TRBJ2-2	CASTPGGRLVSNTGELFF	TGCGCCAGCACCCCAGGGGGCAGGTTGGTCTCGAACACCGGGGAGCTGTTTTTT
TRBD2	TRBV9	-	TRBJ2-1	CASSVAGQREMGNEQFF	TGTGCCAGCAGCGTAGCGGGCCAGCGGGAGATGGGGAATGAGCAGTTCTTC
TRBD1	TRBV4-1	few	TRBJ2-6	CASRRTGVPIGANVLTF	TGCGCCAGCAGACGGACAGGGGTCCCCATCGGGGCCAACGTCCTGACTTTC
TRBD1	TRBV30	-	TRBJ2-7	CAWEGLQGSEQYF	TGTGCCTGGGAGGGATTACAGGGGAGCGAGCAGTACTTC
-	TRBV30	-	TRBJ1-1	CAWSGGGSTEAFF	TGTGCCTGGAGTGGCGGGGGGAGCACTGAAGCTTTCTTT
TRBD2	TRBV5-1	-	TRBJ2-1	CASSLAVGGGEQFF	TGCGCCAGCAGCTTGGCCGTGGGGGGGGGTGAGCAGTTCTTC
-	TRBV4-1	-	TRBJ2-7	CASSQDLDRPSSYEQYF	TGCGCCAGCAGCCAAGATTTAGACAGGCCGAGCTCCTACGAGCAGTACTTC
-	TRBV18	-	TRBJ2-3	CASSPPGQRADTQYF	TGTGCCAGCTCACCACCCGGACAGAGAGCAGATACGCAGTATTTT
-	TRBV6-5	few	TRBJ2-6	CASSWGRSSGANVLTF	TGTGCCAGCAGTTGGGGGCGGAGCTCTGGGGCCAACGTCCTGACTTTC